The subject of this entry is one T cell receptor beta chain. The data stem from a study of T cells in tumors after PD-1 blockade. Background on the study: Patients received pembrolizumab 200 mg every 3 weeks or cemiplimab 350 mg every 2 weeks. During anti-PD-1 treatment, some patients continued daily vismodegib 150 mg.

J was trimmed by 0 bases and V by 6 bases; bases with no gene match: 14. The CDR3 has 18 amino acids. Germline V gene data show CDR1 as SGHVS and CDR2 as FQNEAQ. This table comes from immunoSEQ multiplex PCR, and its TCRdb copy is limited to in-frame clones, with some not included. The table has 55,000 to 70,000 clones, about four fifths seen once. The sequence was obtained from a human donor with basal cell carcinoma. The sample consisted of PBMCs, taken before anti-PD-1 treatment. The chain employs TRBV7-8 and TRBJ2-5; TRBD1 matches at 9 bases. The CDR3 DNA is TGTGCCAGCAGGCCCCGTACAGGGGGCGGTTTTCACCAAGAGACCCAGTACTTC. Translated, it gives CASRPRTGGGFHQETQYF.